Listed below are T cell receptor beta chains from one sample, sequenced in a study of Graves' ophthalmopathy and Graves' hyperthyroidism. TCRdb used MiXCR to reprocess the multiplex PCR reads, holding one entry per CDR3 protein. This table holds hundreds of thousands of distinct CDR3 sequences, 14% found once. Source material: blood. These receptors were collected from a woman younger than 45 with Graves' ophthalmopathy. The CDR3 runs from the conserved cysteine through the conserved F or W. D genes are given only for firm matches. Expanded clones get a size class; other rows say once, few or many, or leave the size out.

J | D | V | size | length | CDR3 | DNA
TRBJ2-3 | - | TRBV6-1 | - | 13 | CASRGTPTDTQYF | TGTGCCAGCAGAGGGACACCCACAGATACGCAGTATTTT
TRBJ1-1 | - | TRBV6-1 | few | 15 | CASSAKGVLTTEAFF | TGTGCCAGCAGTGCCAAGGGCGTGTTGACCACTGAAGCTTTCTTT
TRBJ2-2 | TRBD2 | TRBV27 | - | 16 | CASRSGLAGGTGELFF | TGTGCCAGCAGATCTGGACTAGCGGGTGGCACCGGGGAGCTGTTTTTT
TRBJ2-7 | - | TRBV10-3 | many | 11 | CASGITYEQYF | TGTGCGTCAGGGATCACCTACGAGCAGTACTTC
TRBJ1-1 | TRBD1 | TRBV12-3/TRBV12-4 | many | 14 | CASRKTGVVGMAFF | TGTGCCAGCAGGAAGACAGGGGTGGTTGGAATGGCTTTCTTT
TRBJ1-5 | TRBD1 | TRBV12-3/TRBV12-4 | few | 13 | CASSLQGAQPQHF | TGTGCCAGCAGTTTACAGGGGGCCCAGCCCCAGCATTTT
TRBJ1-5 | - | TRBV4-1 | many | 15 | CASSSDRWGNQPQHF | TGCGCCAGCAGCTCGGACCGGTGGGGCAATCAGCCCCAGCATTTT
TRBJ2-4 | - | TRBV6-1 | few | 12 | CASGPHLGIKYF | TGTGCCAGCGGACCACATTTGGGCATTAAGTACTTC
TRBJ1-1 | TRBD1 | TRBV6-5 | many | 17 | CASSYSRNRGWATEAFF | TGTGCCAGCAGTTACTCAAGAAACAGGGGATGGGCCACTGAAGCTTTCTTT
TRBJ2-7 | - | TRBV6-5 | many | 14 | CASRAGEGSYEQYF | TGTGCCAGCCGGGCGGGCGAAGGGTCCTACGAGCAGTACTTC
TRBJ2-5 | - | TRBV28 | many | 12 | CASSYDTRTQYF | TGTGCCAGCAGTTATGACACCCGGACCCAGTACTTC
TRBJ2-7 | TRBD1 | TRBV5-1 | - | 14 | CASSLGDRIYEQGF | TGCGCCAGCAGCTTGGGGGACAGGATTTACGAGCAGGGCTTC
TRBJ1-2 | TRBD1 | TRBV5-8 | many | 15 | CASSPDRGRGYGYTF | TGTGCCAGCAGTCCTGACAGGGGGCGCGGTTATGGCTACACCTTC
TRBJ1-6 | - | TRBV20-1 | many | 13 | CSAAGKESSPLHF | TGCAGTGCAGCTGGGAAGGAAAGTTCACCCCTCCACTTT
TRBJ1-3 | TRBD1 | TRBV7-6 | many | 15 | CASSARQGAGNTIYF | TGTGCCAGCAGCGCGCGACAGGGGGCAGGAAACACCATATATTTT
TRBJ2-4 | - | TRBV6-1 | - | 15 | CASSPLFLAKNIQYF | TGTGCCAGCAGTCCGCTTTTCCTAGCCAAAAACATTCAGTACTTC
TRBJ1-6 | TRBD1 | TRBV11-2 | many | 15 | CASSSWTGANSPLHF | TGTGCCAGCAGCTCCTGGACAGGGGCCAATTCACCCCTCCACTTT
TRBJ2-7 | TRBD2 | TRBV7-9 | many | 14 | CASSEGTSGVEQYF | TGTGCCAGCAGCGAGGGGACTAGCGGGGTCGAGCAGTACTTC
TRBJ1-6 | - | TRBV5-1 | - | 16 | CASSPGQGTGNSPLHF | TGCGCCAGCAGCCCTGGCCAGGGGACGGGCAATTCACCCCTCCACTTT
TRBJ1-1 | TRBD1 | TRBV28 | many | 16 | CASSPYRQGVNDEAFF | TGTGCCAGCAGTCCCTACCGACAGGGTGTTAATGATGAAGCTTTCTTT
TRBJ2-7 | - | TRBV6-1 | many | 13 | CASRQGTAYEQYF | TGTGCCAGCAGGCAGGGAACGGCCTACGAGCAGTACTTC
TRBJ2-7 | - | TRBV28 | many | 16 | CASSLGSGPQHYEQYF | TGTGCCAGCAGTTTAGGGTCCGGGCCCCAGCATTACGAGCAGTACTTC
TRBJ2-7 | - | TRBV6-1 | many | 13 | CASSKDWSYEQYF | TGTGCCAGCAGTAAGGACTGGTCCTACGAGCAGTACTTC
TRBJ2-5 | TRBD2 | TRBV6-1 | many | 14 | CASSVGGSSETQYF | TGTGCCAGCAGTGTAGGCGGGAGTAGTGAGACCCAGTACTTC
TRBJ1-1 | - | TRBV30 | many | 13 | CAWSVALNTEAFF | TGTGCCTGGAGTGTAGCCCTGAACACTGAAGCTTTCTTT
TRBJ1-2 | - | TRBV19 | many | 13 | CASSFGQTDGYTF | TGTGCCAGTAGTTTTGGACAGACTGACGGCTACACCTTC
TRBJ2-7 | - | TRBV3-1 | many | 16 | CASSQDGWVEVYEQYF | TGTGCCAGCAGCCAAGACGGCTGGGTGGAGGTCTACGAGCAGTACTTC
TRBJ2-7 | TRBD1 | TRBV7-8 | many | 15 | CASSILGQASYEQYF | TGTGCCAGCAGCATCCTGGGACAGGCCTCCTACGAGCAGTACTTC
TRBJ1-1 | - | TRBV12-3/TRBV12-4 | many | 15 | CASSLRRTQNTEAFF | TGTGCCAGCAGCCTCAGGAGAACACAGAACACTGAAGCTTTCTTT
TRBJ1-1 | - | TRBV27 | many | 14 | CASSSIGGPTEAFF | TGTGCCAGCAGTTCGATAGGGGGACCGACTGAAGCTTTCTTT
TRBJ2-5 | - | TRBV6-5 | - | 16 | CASSYSGHPRGKTQYF | TGTGCCAGCAGTTACTCAGGCCACCCCCGGGGGAAGACCCAGTACTTC
TRBJ2-5 | - | TRBV3-1 | - | 15 | CASSHAHAGVETQDF | TGTGCCAGCAGCCACGCCCATGCCGGGGTAGAGACCCAGGACTTC
TRBJ1-5 | - | TRBV20-1 | - | 14 | CSATTLNRDQPQHF | TGCAGTGCCACAACTCTGAACAGGGATCAGCCCCAGCATTTT
TRBJ2-7 | TRBD1 | TRBV15 | few | 18 | CATRRAGQGASGSYEQYF | TGTGCCACCAGGAGAGCGGGACAGGGGGCTTCAGGGTCCTACGAGCAGTACTTC
TRBJ1-2 | - | TRBV7-6 | many | 15 | CASSLEAGANYGYTF | TGTGCCAGCAGCTTAGAGGCCGGAGCTAACTATGGCTACACCTTC
TRBJ1-2 | - | TRBV27 | - | 21 | CASSFDRGAFSLQLLNYGYTF | TGTGCCAGCAGTTTCGATAGGGGCGCGTTTTCCCTGCAACTCCTTAACTATGGCTACACCTTC
TRBJ1-2 | TRBD1 | TRBV11-2 | many | 14 | CASSLGQGVNGYTF | TGTGCCAGCAGCTTAGGTCAGGGGGTCAATGGCTACACCTTC
TRBJ2-7 | TRBD2 | TRBV28 | many | 15 | CASSSSSGSRYEQYF | TGTGCCAGCTCGTCCTCTAGCGGGAGTAGGTACGAGCAGTACTTC
TRBJ2-5 | - | TRBV4-1 | many | 15 | CASSQDRKSQETQYF | TGCGCCAGCAGCCAAGATCGTAAGAGCCAAGAGACCCAGTACTTC
TRBJ1-1 | - | TRBV29-1 | many | 12 | CSVDIQVTEAFF | TGCAGCGTTGATATACAGGTCACTGAAGCTTTCTTT
TRBJ1-3 | - | TRBV27 | many | 12 | CASGGAGNTIYF | TGTGCCAGTGGGGGGGCTGGAAACACCATATATTTT
TRBJ1-5 | - | TRBV18 | - | 16 | CASSPLMGAGNQPQHF | TGTGCCAGCTCACCCCTAATGGGAGCGGGCAATCAGCCCCAGCATTTT
TRBJ1-2 | - | TRBV7-2 | once | 14 | CASSQGQLYYGYTF | TGTGCCAGCAGCCAAGGACAGCTTTATTATGGCTACACCTTC
TRBJ2-7 | TRBD2 | TRBV6-5 | many | 15 | CASSYSSGSPVEQYF | TGTGCCAGCAGTTACTCTAGCGGGAGCCCAGTCGAGCAGTACTTC
TRBJ2-7 | - | TRBV11-2 | many | 15 | CASSLEPGTINEQYF | TGTGCCAGCAGCTTAGAGCCAGGGACAATTAACGAGCAGTACTTC
TRBJ1-6 | TRBD1 | TRBV19 | many | 14 | CASSDRDSNSPLHF | TGTGCCAGTAGTGACCGGGACAGTAATTCACCCCTCCACTTT
TRBJ1-1 | - | TRBV19 | - | 13 | CASRGFSNTEAFF | TGTGCCTCCAGGGGATTTTCGAACACTGAAGCTTTCTTT
TRBJ2-5 | TRBD2 | TRBV11-1 | - | 17 | CASSSSSGSSWQETQYF | TGTGCCAGCAGCTCTTCTAGCGGATCGTCGTGGCAAGAGACCCAGTACTTC
TRBJ1-4 | TRBD1 | TRBV7-8 | many | 17 | CASSSARGTARLEKLFF | TGTGCCAGCAGCTCCGCCAGGGGGACAGCTCGATTGGAAAAACTGTTTTTT
TRBJ2-7 | - | TRBV15 | many | 15 | CATSRDGDGGHEQYF | TGTGCCACCAGCAGAGATGGGGACGGGGGACACGAGCAGTACTTC
TRBJ1-2 | TRBD1 | TRBV27 | many | 16 | CASSPRTGGLSAGYTF | TGTGCCAGCAGTCCGCGGACAGGGGGGCTTTCGGCTGGCTACACCTTC
TRBJ2-7 | - | TRBV20-1 | many | 12 | CSAAAELHEQYF | TGCAGTGCTGCCGCGGAGTTGCACGAGCAGTACTTC
TRBJ1-1 | - | TRBV30 | many | 13 | CAWSATINTEAFF | TGTGCCTGGAGCGCAACAATAAACACTGAAGCTTTCTTT